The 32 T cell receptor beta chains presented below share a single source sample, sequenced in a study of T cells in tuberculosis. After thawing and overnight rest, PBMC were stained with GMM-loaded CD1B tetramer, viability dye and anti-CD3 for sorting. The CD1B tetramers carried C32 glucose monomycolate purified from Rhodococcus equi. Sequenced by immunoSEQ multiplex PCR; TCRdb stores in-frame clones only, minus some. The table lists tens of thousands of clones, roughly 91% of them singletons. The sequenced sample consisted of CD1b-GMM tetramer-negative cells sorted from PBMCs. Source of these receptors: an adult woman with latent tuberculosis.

CDR3 bases: TGTGCCAGTGACCCCCCGGCGGACAGGGGTCTGGGAGAGACCCAGTACTTC. It translates to CASDPPADRGLGETQYF. The chain recombines TRBV7-9 with TRBJ2-5; 9 bases align to TRBD1. The V segment lost 9 bases and the J segment 4 bases; nucleotides outside the gene matches: 18. Germline assignment: CDR1 SEHNR and CDR2 FQNEAQ (reference sequence). The CDR3 extends over 17 amino acids. Using reference TRBV7-9 and TRBJ2-5 for the parts outside the CDR3, the full variable domain is DTGVSQNPRHKITKRGQNVTFRCDPISEHNRLYWYRQTLGQGPEFLTYFQNEAQLEKSRLLSDRFSAERPKGSFSTLEIQRTEQGDSAMYLCASDPPADRGLGETQYFGPGTRLLVL.

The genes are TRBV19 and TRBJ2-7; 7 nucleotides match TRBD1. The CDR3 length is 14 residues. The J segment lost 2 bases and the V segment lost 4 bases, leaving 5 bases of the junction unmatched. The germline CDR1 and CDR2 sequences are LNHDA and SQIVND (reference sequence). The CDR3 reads CASSTTDRTYEQYF. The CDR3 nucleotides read TGTGCCAGTAGTACTACGGACAGGACCTACGAGCAGTACTTC.

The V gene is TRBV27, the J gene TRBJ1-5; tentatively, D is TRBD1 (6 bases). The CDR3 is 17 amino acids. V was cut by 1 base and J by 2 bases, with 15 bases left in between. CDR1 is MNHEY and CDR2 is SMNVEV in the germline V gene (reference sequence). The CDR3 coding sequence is TGTGCCAGCAGTTTATTCGGGGACACTCGAGGCAATCAGCCCCAGCATTTT. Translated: CASSLFGDTRGNQPQHF.

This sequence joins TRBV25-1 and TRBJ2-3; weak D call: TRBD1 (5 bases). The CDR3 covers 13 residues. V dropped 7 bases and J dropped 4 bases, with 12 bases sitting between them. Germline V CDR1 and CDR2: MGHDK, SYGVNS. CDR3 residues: CASKSPGPDTQYF. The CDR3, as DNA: TGTGCCAGCAAATCCCCAGGGCCAGATACGCAGTATTTT.

CDR3 in amino acids: CASSILIYPPGQGENSNQPQHF. The CDR3 coding sequence is TGTGCCAGTAGTATTCTGATTTACCCACCGGGACAGGGTGAAAATAGCAATCAGCCCCAGCATTTT. The chain uses TRBV19 and TRBJ1-5; 9 bases are a match to TRBD1. The CDR3 extends over 22 amino acids. Germline V gene sequence: CDR1 LNHDA, CDR2 SQIVND (reference sequence). The trim removed 3 bases at V and 0 bases at J, leaving 21 bases unmatched.

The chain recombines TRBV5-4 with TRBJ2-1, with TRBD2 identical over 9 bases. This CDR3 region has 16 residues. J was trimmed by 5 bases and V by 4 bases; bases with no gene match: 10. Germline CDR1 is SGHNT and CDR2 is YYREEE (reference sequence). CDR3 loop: CASSPRRKRGDNEQFF. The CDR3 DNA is TGTGCCAGCAGCCCCCGTAGGAAGCGGGGGGACAATGAGCAGTTCTTC.

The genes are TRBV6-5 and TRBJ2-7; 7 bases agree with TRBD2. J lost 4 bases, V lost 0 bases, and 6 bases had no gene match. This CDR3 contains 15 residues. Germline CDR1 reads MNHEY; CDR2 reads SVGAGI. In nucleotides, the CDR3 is TGTGCCAGCAGTTACTCGAGGTTGGGGGGGTACGAGCAGTACGTC. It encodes CASSYSRLGGYEQYV.

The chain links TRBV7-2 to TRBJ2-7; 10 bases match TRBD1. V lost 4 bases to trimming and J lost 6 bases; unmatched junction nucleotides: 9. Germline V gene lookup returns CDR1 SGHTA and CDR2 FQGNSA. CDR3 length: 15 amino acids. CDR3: CASSSLLGTGVEQYV. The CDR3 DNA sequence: TGTGCCAGCAGCTCCCTCCTGGGGACAGGGGTCGAGCAGTACGTC.

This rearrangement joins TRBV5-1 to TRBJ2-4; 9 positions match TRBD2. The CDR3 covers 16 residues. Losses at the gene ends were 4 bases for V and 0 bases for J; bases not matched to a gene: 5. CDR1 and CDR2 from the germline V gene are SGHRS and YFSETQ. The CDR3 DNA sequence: TGCGCCAGCAGCGCGACTAGCGGACTAGCCAAAAACATTCAGTACTTC. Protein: CASSATSGLAKNIQYF.

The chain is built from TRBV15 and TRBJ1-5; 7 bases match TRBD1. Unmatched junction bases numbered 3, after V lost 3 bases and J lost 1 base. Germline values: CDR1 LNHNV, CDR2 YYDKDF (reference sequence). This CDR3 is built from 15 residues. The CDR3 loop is CATSSQTGSNQPQHF. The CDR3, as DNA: TGTGCCACCAGCAGTCAGACAGGGAGCAATCAGCCCCAGCATTTT.

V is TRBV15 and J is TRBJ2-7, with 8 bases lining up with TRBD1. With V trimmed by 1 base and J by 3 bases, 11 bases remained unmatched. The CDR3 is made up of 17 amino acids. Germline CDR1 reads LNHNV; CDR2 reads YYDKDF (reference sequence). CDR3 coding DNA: TGTGCCACCAGCAGAGGGCCTTTGACAGGGGCAGACTACGAGCAGTACTTC. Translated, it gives CATSRGPLTGADYEQYF.

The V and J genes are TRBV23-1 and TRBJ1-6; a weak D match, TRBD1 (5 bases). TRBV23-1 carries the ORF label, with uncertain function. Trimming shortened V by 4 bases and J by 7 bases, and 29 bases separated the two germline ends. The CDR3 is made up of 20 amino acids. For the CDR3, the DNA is TGCGCCAGCAGTCTAAACTCGGGGGACGAGGTGAGGTACGGCAATTCACCCCTCCACTTT. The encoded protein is CASSLNSGDEVRYGNSPLHF.

CDR3: CAWSLRANTEAFF. The CDR3 coding sequence is TGTGCCTGGAGTCTTCGAGCGAACACTGAAGCTTTCTTT. The chain is built from TRBV30 and TRBJ1-1, with D hard to call. V was clipped by 2 bases and J by 1 base, with 8 bases between them. The V gene's germline CDR1 is GTSNPN and CDR2 SVGIG (reference sequence). The CDR3 extends over 13 amino acids.

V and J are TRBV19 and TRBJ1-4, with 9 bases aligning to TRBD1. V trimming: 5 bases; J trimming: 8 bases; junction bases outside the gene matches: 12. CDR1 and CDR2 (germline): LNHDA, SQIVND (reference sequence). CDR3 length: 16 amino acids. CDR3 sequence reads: CASSSIDRGFGEKLFF. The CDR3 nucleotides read TGTGCCAGTAGTTCAATCGACAGGGGGTTCGGAGAAAAACTGTTTTTT. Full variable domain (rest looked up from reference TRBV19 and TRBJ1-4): DGGITQSPKYLFRKEGQNVTLSCEQNLNHDAMYWYRQDPGQGLRLIYYSQIVNDFQKGDIAEGYSVSREKKESFPLTVTSAQKNPTAFYLCASSSIDRGFGEKLFFGSGTQLSVL.

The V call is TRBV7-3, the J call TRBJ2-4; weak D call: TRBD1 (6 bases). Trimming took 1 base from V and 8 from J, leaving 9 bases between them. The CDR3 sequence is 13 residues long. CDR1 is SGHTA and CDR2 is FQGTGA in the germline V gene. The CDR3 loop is CASSLREGDIQYF. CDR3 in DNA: TGTGCCAGCAGCTTAAGAGAGGGGGACATTCAGTACTTC. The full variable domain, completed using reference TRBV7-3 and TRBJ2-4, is GAGVSQTPSNKVTEKGKYVELRCDPISGHTALYWYRQSLGQGPEFLIYFQGTGAADDSGLPNDRFFAVRPEGSVSTLKIQRTERGDSAVYLCASSLREGDIQYFGAGTRLSVL.

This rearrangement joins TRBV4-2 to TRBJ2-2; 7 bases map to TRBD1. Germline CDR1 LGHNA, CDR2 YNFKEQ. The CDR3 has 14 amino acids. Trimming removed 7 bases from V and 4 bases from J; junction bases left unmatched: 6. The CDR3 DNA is TGTGCCAGCAAGCCCCAGGGGGTCACCGGGGAGCTGTTTTTT. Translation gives CASKPQGVTGELFF.

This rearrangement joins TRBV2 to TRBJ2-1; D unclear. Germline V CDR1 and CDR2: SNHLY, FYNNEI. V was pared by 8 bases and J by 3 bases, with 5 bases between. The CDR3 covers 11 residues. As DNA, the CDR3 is TGTGCCAGCTTATTCTACAATGAGCAGTTCTTC. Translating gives CASLFYNEQFF.

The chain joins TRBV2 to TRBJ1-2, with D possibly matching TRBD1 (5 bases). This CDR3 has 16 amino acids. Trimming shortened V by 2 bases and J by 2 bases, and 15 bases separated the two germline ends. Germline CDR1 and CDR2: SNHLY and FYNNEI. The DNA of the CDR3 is TGTGCCAGCAGTGAAACAAGGAAGGGGCCGAACTATGGCTACACCTTC. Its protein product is CASSETRKGPNYGYTF.

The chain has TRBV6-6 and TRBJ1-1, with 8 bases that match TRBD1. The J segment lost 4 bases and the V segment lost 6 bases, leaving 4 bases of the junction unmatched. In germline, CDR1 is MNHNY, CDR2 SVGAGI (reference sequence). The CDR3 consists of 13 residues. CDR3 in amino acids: CASSRTGGTEAFF. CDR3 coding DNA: TGTGCCAGCAGCCGTACAGGGGGCACTGAAGCTTTCTTT.

In nucleotides, the CDR3 is TGTGCCAGCAGCTTGGCCGGCGGAGGATATACCAATGAGCAGTTCTTC. Its protein is CASSLAGGGYTNEQFF. The chain has TRBV5-8 and TRBJ2-1; D may be TRBD2 (5 bases). V lost 0 bases to trimming and J lost 6 bases, with 16 bases between them. The CDR3 totals 16 residues. Germline-derived CDR1 and CDR2 are SGHTS and YDEGEE.

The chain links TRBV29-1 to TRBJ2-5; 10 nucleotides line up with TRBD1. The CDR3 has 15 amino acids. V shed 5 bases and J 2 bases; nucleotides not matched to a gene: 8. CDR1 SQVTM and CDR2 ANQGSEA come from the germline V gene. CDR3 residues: CSVSWGQGWQETQYF. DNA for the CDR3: TGCAGCGTTAGTTGGGGACAGGGGTGGCAAGAGACCCAGTACTTC.

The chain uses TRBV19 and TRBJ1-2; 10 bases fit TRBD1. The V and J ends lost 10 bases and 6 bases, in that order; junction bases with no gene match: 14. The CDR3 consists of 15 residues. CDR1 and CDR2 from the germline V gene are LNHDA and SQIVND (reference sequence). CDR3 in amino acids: CAISGQGRDNHGYTF. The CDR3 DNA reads TGTGCCATCTCGGGACAGGGGAGAGATAATCATGGCTACACCTTC.

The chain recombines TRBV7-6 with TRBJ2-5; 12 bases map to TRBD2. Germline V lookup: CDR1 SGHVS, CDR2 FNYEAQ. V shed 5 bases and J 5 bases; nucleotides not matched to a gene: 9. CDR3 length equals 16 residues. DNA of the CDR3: TGTGCCAGCAGCCTCGCTAGCGGGGGGGCGTGGGAGACCCAGTACTTC. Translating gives CASSLASGGAWETQYF.

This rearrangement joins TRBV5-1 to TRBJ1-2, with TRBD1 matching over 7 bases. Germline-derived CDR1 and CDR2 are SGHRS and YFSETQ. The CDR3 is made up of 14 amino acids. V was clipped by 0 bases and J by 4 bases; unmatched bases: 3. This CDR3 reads CASSLEGAIYGYTF. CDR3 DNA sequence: TGCGCCAGCAGCTTGGAGGGGGCGATCTATGGCTACACCTTC. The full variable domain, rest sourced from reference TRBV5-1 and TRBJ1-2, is KAGVTQTPRYLIKTRGQQVTLSCSPISGHRSVSWYQQTPGQGLQFLFEYFSETQRNKGNFPGRFSGRQFSNSRSEMNVSTLELGDSALYLCASSLEGAIYGYTFGSGTRLTVV.

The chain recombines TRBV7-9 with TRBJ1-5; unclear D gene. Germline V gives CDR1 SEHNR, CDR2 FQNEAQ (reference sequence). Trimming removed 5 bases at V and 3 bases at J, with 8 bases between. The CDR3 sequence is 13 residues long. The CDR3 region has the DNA TGTGCCAGCAGCCCAGGCCACAATCAGCCCCAGCATTTT. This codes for CASSPGHNQPQHF. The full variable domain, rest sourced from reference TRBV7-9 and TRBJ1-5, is DTGVSQNPRHKITKRGQNVTFRCDPISEHNRLYWYRQTLGQGPEFLTYFQNEAQLEKSRLLSDRFSAERPKGSFSTLEIQRTEQGDSAMYLCASSPGHNQPQHFGDGTRLSIL.

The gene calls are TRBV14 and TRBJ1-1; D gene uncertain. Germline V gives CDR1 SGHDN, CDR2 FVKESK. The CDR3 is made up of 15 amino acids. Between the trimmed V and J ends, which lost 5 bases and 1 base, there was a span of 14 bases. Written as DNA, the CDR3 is TGTGCCAGCAGCAAGACACCCACCCGGAACACTGAAGCTTTCTTT. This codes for CASSKTPTRNTEAFF.

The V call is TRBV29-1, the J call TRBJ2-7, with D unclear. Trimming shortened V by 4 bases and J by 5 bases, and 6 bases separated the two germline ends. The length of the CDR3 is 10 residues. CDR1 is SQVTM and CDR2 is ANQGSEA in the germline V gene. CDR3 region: CSVGTDEQYF. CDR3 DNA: TGCAGCGTTGGTACTGACGAGCAGTACTTC.

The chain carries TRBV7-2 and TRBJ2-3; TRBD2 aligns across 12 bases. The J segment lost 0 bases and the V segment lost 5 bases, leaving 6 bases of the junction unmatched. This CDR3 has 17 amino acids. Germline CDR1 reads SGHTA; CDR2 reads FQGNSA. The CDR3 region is CASSPLAGGRSTDTQYF. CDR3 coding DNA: TGTGCCAGCAGCCCTCTAGCGGGGGGGAGGAGCACAGATACGCAGTATTTT.

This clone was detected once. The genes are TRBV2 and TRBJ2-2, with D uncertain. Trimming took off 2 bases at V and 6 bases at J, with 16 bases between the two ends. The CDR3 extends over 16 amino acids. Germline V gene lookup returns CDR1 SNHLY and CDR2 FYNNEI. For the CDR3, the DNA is TGTGCCAGCAGTGAAAACAGCACCTCCAAGTCCGGGGAGCTGTTTTTT. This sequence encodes CASSENSTSKSGELFF.

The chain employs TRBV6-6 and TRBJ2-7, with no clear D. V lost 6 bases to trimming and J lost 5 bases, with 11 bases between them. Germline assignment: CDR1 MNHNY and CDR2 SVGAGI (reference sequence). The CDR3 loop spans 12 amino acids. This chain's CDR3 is CASSQDNNEQYF. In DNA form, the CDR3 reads TGTGCCAGCAGCCAAGACAACAACGAGCAGTACTTC.

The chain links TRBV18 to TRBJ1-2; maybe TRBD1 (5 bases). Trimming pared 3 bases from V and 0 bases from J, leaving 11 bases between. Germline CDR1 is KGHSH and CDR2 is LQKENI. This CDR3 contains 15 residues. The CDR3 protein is CASSPADTSNYGYTF. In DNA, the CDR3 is TGTGCCAGCTCACCTGCGGACACTTCTAACTATGGCTACACCTTC.

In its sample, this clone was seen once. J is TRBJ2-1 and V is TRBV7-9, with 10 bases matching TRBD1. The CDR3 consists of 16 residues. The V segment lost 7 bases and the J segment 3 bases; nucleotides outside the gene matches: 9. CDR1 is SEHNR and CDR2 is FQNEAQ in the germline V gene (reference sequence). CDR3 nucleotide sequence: TGTGCCAGCATCCGAGGGACAGGGGAACTCTACAATGAGCAGTTCTTC. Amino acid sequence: CASIRGTGELYNEQFF.